This TCR beta chain was retrieved from a study of human T cells and chemical hapten exposure. This clonotype was recorded at least ten times. Single cDNA molecules in the library carried unique molecular identifiers attached during preparation. MiXCR, run by TCRdb on the RACE reads, gives a single entry per CDR3 protein. The sample records about 81,000 distinct CDR3 sequences, roughly 10% being singletons. Trimming took 5 bases from V and 5 from J, leaving 22 bases between them. Germline values: CDR1 DFQATT, CDR2 SNEGSKA (reference sequence). This CDR3 has 16 amino acids. The time point denotes: patch test 2, 6 weeks after DPC sensitization. Treatment meaning: therapeutic diphenylcyclopropenone sensitization with weekly scalp DPC.

Here the sequenced sample was whole blood, taken in connection with sensitization to the hapten diphenylcyclopropenone (DPC). V usage is TRBV20-1 and J usage is TRBJ1-5; D may be TRBD1 (5 bases). The receptor's source is a woman aged 25 to 39 with alopecia areata. Some clones in this sample may be carry-over from other donors' samples. The CDR3 loop is CSAQGRDLGFDQPQHF. The CDR3 DNA reads TGCAGTGCTCAGGGCCGGGACCTAGGGTTCGATCAGCCCCAGCATTTT.